This is a list of T cell receptor beta chains from one sample in a study of response to subunit inactivated influenza vaccine. TCRdb independently ran MiXCR on the RT-PCR reads; one entry per CDR3 protein. The sample has about 570,000 distinct CDR3 sequences, about 11% seen once. This sample was also put to use in a study of T cells expressing NK-cell markers.

This specimen consisted of PBMCs from blood, obtained on the day of vaccination. The receptors were sampled from a man aged 45-60 years who received an inactivated influenza vaccine. CDR3s include the opening cysteine and the closing phenylalanine or tryptophan. A D gene is named only where the DNA matches it firmly. Clone size is given for some rows only: seen once, a few or many times, or a class if the clone is expanded.

v_gene: TRBV4-2
d_gene: NA
j_gene: TRBJ2-7
abundance: NA
CDR3nt: TGTGTCAGCAGCTCTTCCGGGCCCCCCTACGAGCAGTACTTC
CDR3aa: CVSSSSGPPYEQYF

v_gene: TRBV11-3
d_gene: TRBD2
j_gene: TRBJ2-1
abundance: many
CDR3nt: TGTGCCAGCAGCGGTGGCGGGAGGGCGGGCAATGAGCAGTTCTTC
CDR3aa: CASSGGGRAGNEQFF

v_gene: TRBV6-2/TRBV6-3
d_gene: TRBD1
j_gene: TRBJ2-2
abundance: many
CDR3nt: TGTGCCAGCAGGGACAGGGTCACCGGGGAGCTGTTTTTT
CDR3aa: CASRDRVTGELFF

v_gene: TRBV6-1
d_gene: TRBD1
j_gene: TRBJ2-5
abundance: few
CDR3nt: TGTGCCAGCAGGACGACAGGGAGAGAGACCCAGTACTTC
CDR3aa: CASRTTGRETQYF

v_gene: TRBV7-8
d_gene: NA
j_gene: TRBJ1-1
abundance: NA
CDR3nt: TGTGCCAGCAGTCGCGGACGTACGCCCGACGGGAACACTGAAGCTTTCTTT
CDR3aa: CASSRGRTPDGNTEAFF

v_gene: TRBV6-1
d_gene: TRBD1
j_gene: TRBJ2-7
abundance: few
CDR3nt: TGTGCCAGCATGGGGACAGGGGGATCCTACGAGCAGTACTTC
CDR3aa: CASMGTGGSYEQYF

v_gene: TRBV4-3
d_gene: NA
j_gene: TRBJ1-2
abundance: few
CDR3nt: TGCGCCAGCAGCCAAGAAAACGGGGGCTATGGCTACACCTTC
CDR3aa: CASSQENGGYGYTF

v_gene: TRBV11-1
d_gene: TRBD1
j_gene: TRBJ1-6
abundance: few
CDR3nt: TGTGCCAGCAGCCCACGGGACAGGGACTTCTCCTATAATTCACCCCTCCACTTT
CDR3aa: CASSPRDRDFSYNSPLHF

v_gene: TRBV20-1
d_gene: NA
j_gene: TRBJ2-1
abundance: NA
CDR3nt: TGCAGTGCTAGCCCCAGGGGCGATGAGCAGTTCTTC
CDR3aa: CSASPRGDEQFF

v_gene: TRBV12-3/TRBV12-4
d_gene: TRBD1
j_gene: TRBJ2-7
abundance: NA
CDR3nt: TGTGCCAGCAGTTTAGTCGGGACAGACTACGAGCAGTACTTC
CDR3aa: CASSLVGTDYEQYF

v_gene: TRBV7-9
d_gene: NA
j_gene: TRBJ1-2
abundance: few
CDR3nt: TGTGCCAGCAGCCCACGGGCGGGGAGTGGCTATGGCTACACCTTC
CDR3aa: CASSPRAGSGYGYTF

v_gene: TRBV20-1
d_gene: NA
j_gene: TRBJ2-2
abundance: many
CDR3nt: TGCAGTGCTAGAAAAACCGGGGAGCTGTTTTTT
CDR3aa: CSARKTGELFF

v_gene: TRBV30
d_gene: TRBD1
j_gene: TRBJ1-6
abundance: NA
CDR3nt: TGTGCCTGGAGTGAGGGACAGAATAATTCACCCCTCCACTTT
CDR3aa: CAWSEGQNNSPLHF

v_gene: TRBV10-3
d_gene: NA
j_gene: TRBJ1-6
abundance: few
CDR3nt: TGTGCCATCAGTGGCCAGGGCGTGAGGAATTCACCCCTCCACTTT
CDR3aa: CAISGQGVRNSPLHF

v_gene: TRBV30
d_gene: NA
j_gene: TRBJ2-1
abundance: NA
CDR3nt: TGTGCCTGGAGTTTGACAGGTTTCGAGCAGTTCTTC
CDR3aa: CAWSLTGFEQFF

v_gene: TRBV12-3/TRBV12-4
d_gene: NA
j_gene: TRBJ2-1
abundance: few
CDR3nt: TGTGCCAGCAGTACGGGTCGGGTTGAGCAGTTCTTC
CDR3aa: CASSTGRVEQFF

v_gene: TRBV3-1
d_gene: NA
j_gene: TRBJ2-5
abundance: many
CDR3nt: TGTGCCAGCAGCCAATCCGAAACGCAAGAGACCCAGTACTTC
CDR3aa: CASSQSETQETQYF

v_gene: TRBV9
d_gene: NA
j_gene: TRBJ1-6
abundance: NA
CDR3nt: TGTGCCAGCAGCCCGACGCCGGGGACGGAGAATTCACCCCTCCACTTT
CDR3aa: CASSPTPGTENSPLHF

v_gene: TRBV12-3/TRBV12-4
d_gene: TRBD2
j_gene: TRBJ2-5
abundance: NA
CDR3nt: TGTGCCAGCAGTCATCGGGGGGGGGGAGAAGAGACCCAGTACTTC
CDR3aa: CASSHRGGGEETQYF

v_gene: TRBV10-3
d_gene: TRBD1
j_gene: TRBJ1-2
abundance: NA
CDR3nt: TGTGCCATCGGGGGGACAGGGGGCGCTTCTTTCGGCTACACCTTC
CDR3aa: CAIGGTGGASFGYTF

v_gene: TRBV7-6
d_gene: NA
j_gene: TRBJ1-1
abundance: NA
CDR3nt: TGTGCCAGCAGCTCCCTAAGAGAATCTAACACTGAAGCTTTCTTT
CDR3aa: CASSSLRESNTEAFF

v_gene: TRBV4-3
d_gene: NA
j_gene: TRBJ2-7
abundance: few
CDR3nt: TGCGCCAGCAGCCAAAGAAACGGGGGTTACGAGCAGTACTTC
CDR3aa: CASSQRNGGYEQYF

v_gene: TRBV6-7
d_gene: NA
j_gene: TRBJ2-1
abundance: NA
CDR3nt: TGTGCCAGCAGTTACTCGCGAGAGGTGGGTGGTGGTTTCTACAATGAGCAGTTCTTC
CDR3aa: CASSYSREVGGGFYNEQFF

v_gene: TRBV5-4
d_gene: NA
j_gene: TRBJ2-2
abundance: many
CDR3nt: TGTGCCAGCAGCTTGGAAGACACCGGGGAGCTGTTTTTT
CDR3aa: CASSLEDTGELFF

v_gene: TRBV6-5
d_gene: TRBD1
j_gene: TRBJ2-3
abundance: NA
CDR3nt: TGTGCCAGCAGTTACGGGACAGCTAGCACAGATACGCAGTATTTT
CDR3aa: CASSYGTASTDTQYF

v_gene: TRBV5-1
d_gene: TRBD1
j_gene: TRBJ2-7
abundance: few
CDR3nt: TGCGCCAGCAGCTCCGGACAGGGTGGGTCCGGTTTCTACGAGCAGTACTTC
CDR3aa: CASSSGQGGSGFYEQYF

v_gene: TRBV3-1
d_gene: TRBD2
j_gene: TRBJ2-1
abundance: many
CDR3nt: TGTGCCAGCAGCCCCTCCCGGGCGGGAGGAAGTAGGCTCTTC
CDR3aa: CASSPSRAGGSRLF

v_gene: TRBV7-2
d_gene: NA
j_gene: TRBJ1-6
abundance: NA
CDR3nt: TGTGCCAGCAGCCATGGGGACGGATTACCCCTCCACTTT
CDR3aa: CASSHGDGLPLHF

v_gene: TRBV12-3/TRBV12-4
d_gene: TRBD1
j_gene: TRBJ2-1
abundance: NA
CDR3nt: TGTGCCAGCAGCGCCGGGACAGGGGGATCGAATGAGCAGTTCTTC
CDR3aa: CASSAGTGGSNEQFF

v_gene: TRBV29-1
d_gene: TRBD1
j_gene: TRBJ2-7
abundance: few
CDR3nt: TGCAGCGTCACCGGGACAGCCAACTCCTACGAGCAGTACTTC
CDR3aa: CSVTGTANSYEQYF

v_gene: TRBV4-1
d_gene: TRBD1
j_gene: TRBJ1-5
abundance: NA
CDR3nt: TGCGCCAGCAGTCCGGACAGGGGGCTGGTCAATCAGCCCCAGCATTTT
CDR3aa: CASSPDRGLVNQPQHF

v_gene: TRBV11-1
d_gene: NA
j_gene: TRBJ2-7
abundance: many
CDR3nt: TGTGCCAGCAGCTTAGGCGGACCCCAGCTCCCGCACTCCTACGAGCAGTACTTC
CDR3aa: CASSLGGPQLPHSYEQYF

v_gene: TRBV28
d_gene: NA
j_gene: TRBJ2-3
abundance: many
CDR3nt: TGTGCCAGCAGATCGGGGGCGGGACTGCGGGGGTATTTT
CDR3aa: CASRSGAGLRGYF

v_gene: TRBV25-1
d_gene: TRBD2
j_gene: TRBJ2-5
abundance: few
CDR3nt: TGTGCCAGCAGGGGGGGGACTAGCGTCCAAGAGACCCAGTACTTC
CDR3aa: CASRGGTSVQETQYF

v_gene: TRBV15
d_gene: NA
j_gene: TRBJ1-4
abundance: few
CDR3nt: TGTGCCACCAGCAGAGATAAGTGGGGAGAAAAACTGTTTTTT
CDR3aa: CATSRDKWGEKLFF

v_gene: TRBV10-2
d_gene: TRBD1
j_gene: TRBJ1-1
abundance: few
CDR3nt: TGCGCCAGCAGCTTTTCCAGGGGGCTGGGTTTGAACACTGAAGCTTTCTTT
CDR3aa: CASSFSRGLGLNTEAFF

v_gene: TRBV12-3/TRBV12-4
d_gene: NA
j_gene: TRBJ1-5
abundance: few
CDR3nt: TGTGCCAGCAGTCCAGCCCCGGGCAATCAGCCCCAGCATTTT
CDR3aa: CASSPAPGNQPQHF

v_gene: TRBV3-1
d_gene: TRBD2
j_gene: TRBJ2-7
abundance: few
CDR3nt: TGTGCCAGCAGCCACCGACTAGCGGGAGCGACCTCCTACGAGCAGTACTTC
CDR3aa: CASSHRLAGATSYEQYF

v_gene: TRBV5-1
d_gene: TRBD2
j_gene: TRBJ2-3
abundance: few
CDR3nt: TGCGCCAGCAGCTTCGAGACTAGCGGGAGGTTATATACGCAGTATTTT
CDR3aa: CASSFETSGRLYTQYF

v_gene: TRBV28
d_gene: NA
j_gene: TRBJ2-3
abundance: NA
CDR3nt: TGTGCCAGCAGACAAGGGGGGCGGGAAGGCACAGATACGCAGTATTTT
CDR3aa: CASRQGGREGTDTQYF

v_gene: TRBV28
d_gene: NA
j_gene: TRBJ2-3
abundance: few
CDR3nt: TGTGCCAGCAGTCCCGGGACTGTAAGCTCAGATACGCAGTATTTT
CDR3aa: CASSPGTVSSDTQYF

v_gene: TRBV5-6
d_gene: TRBD2
j_gene: TRBJ2-7
abundance: NA
CDR3nt: TGTGCCAGCAGCAAACTTGGGGAGGGACGGTACTACGAGCAGTACTTC
CDR3aa: CASSKLGEGRYYEQYF

v_gene: TRBV6-1
d_gene: TRBD1
j_gene: TRBJ1-6
abundance: few
CDR3nt: TGTGCCAGCAGCCTTCAGGGGGACAATTCACCCCTCCACTTT
CDR3aa: CASSLQGDNSPLHF

v_gene: TRBV20-1
d_gene: TRBD1
j_gene: TRBJ1-1
abundance: NA
CDR3nt: TGCAGTGCTCTCCGGACAGGGGGAAGCACTGAAGCTTTCTTT
CDR3aa: CSALRTGGSTEAFF

v_gene: TRBV14
d_gene: NA
j_gene: TRBJ2-1
abundance: NA
CDR3nt: TGTGCCAGCAGCGTCAAGCGCCCCGTCAATGAGCAGTTCTTC
CDR3aa: CASSVKRPVNEQFF

v_gene: TRBV5-1
d_gene: NA
j_gene: TRBJ2-5
abundance: few
CDR3nt: TGCGCCAGCAGCACCGACAGGCAAGAGACCCAGTACTTC
CDR3aa: CASSTDRQETQYF

v_gene: TRBV5-1
d_gene: NA
j_gene: TRBJ1-3
abundance: NA
CDR3nt: TGCGCCAGCAGCTGGGACACCACTGGAAACACCATATATTTT
CDR3aa: CASSWDTTGNTIYF

v_gene: TRBV20-1
d_gene: TRBD1
j_gene: TRBJ1-1
abundance: NA
CDR3nt: TGCAGTGCCAATCCGACAGGGGGTCGGGACACTGAAGCTTTCTTT
CDR3aa: CSANPTGGRDTEAFF

v_gene: TRBV7-3
d_gene: NA
j_gene: TRBJ2-3
abundance: NA
CDR3nt: TGTGCCAGCAGCTTAAGGGTCAGTAGCACAGATACGCAGTATTTT
CDR3aa: CASSLRVSSTDTQYF

v_gene: TRBV5-1
d_gene: TRBD2
j_gene: TRBJ2-1
abundance: NA
CDR3nt: TGCGCCAGCAGCTCTGGGCCGACTAGCGGGAGATCTGAGCAGTTCTTC
CDR3aa: CASSSGPTSGRSEQFF

v_gene: TRBV12-3/TRBV12-4
d_gene: NA
j_gene: TRBJ1-1
abundance: few
CDR3nt: TGTGCCAGCAAAGGACGGGTCATGAACACTGAAGCTTTCTTT
CDR3aa: CASKGRVMNTEAFF

v_gene: TRBV5-1
d_gene: TRBD1
j_gene: TRBJ2-7
abundance: many
CDR3nt: TGCGCCAGCAGTCGCGCAACCGGGGCCAGGGGGTACGAGCAGTACTTC
CDR3aa: CASSRATGARGYEQYF

v_gene: TRBV28
d_gene: NA
j_gene: TRBJ2-1
abundance: few
CDR3nt: TGTGCCAGCAGTCAACATACGGACAATGAGCAGTTCTTC
CDR3aa: CASSQHTDNEQFF

v_gene: TRBV7-2
d_gene: NA
j_gene: TRBJ2-1
abundance: NA
CDR3nt: TGTGCCAGCAGCCCGTCCTCGGGGGCCCTTCGTGCCAATGAGCAGTTCTTC
CDR3aa: CASSPSSGALRANEQFF

v_gene: TRBV30
d_gene: NA
j_gene: TRBJ2-7
abundance: NA
CDR3nt: TGTGCCTGGAGTCTCGACACTTACGAGCAGTACTTC
CDR3aa: CAWSLDTYEQYF